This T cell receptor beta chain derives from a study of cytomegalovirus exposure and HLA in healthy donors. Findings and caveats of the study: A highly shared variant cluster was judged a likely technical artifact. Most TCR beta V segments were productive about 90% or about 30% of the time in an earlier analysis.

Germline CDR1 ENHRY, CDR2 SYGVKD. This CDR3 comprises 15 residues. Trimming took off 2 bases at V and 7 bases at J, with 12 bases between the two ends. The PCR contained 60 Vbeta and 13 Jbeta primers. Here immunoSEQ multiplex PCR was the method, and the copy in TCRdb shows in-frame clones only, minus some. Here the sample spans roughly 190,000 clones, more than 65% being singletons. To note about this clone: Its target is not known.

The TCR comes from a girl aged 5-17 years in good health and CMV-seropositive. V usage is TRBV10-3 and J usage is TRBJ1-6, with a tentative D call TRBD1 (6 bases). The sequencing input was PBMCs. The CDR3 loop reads CAISEDGGANSPLHF. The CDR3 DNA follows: TGTGCCATCAGTGAGGATGGGGGGGCAAATTCACCCCTCCACTTT.